One and the same sample provided the 2 T cell receptor beta chains below, sequenced in a study of blood T cell repertoires in COVID-19. Sequencing was performed with immunoSEQ multiplex PCR; in TCRdb, only in-frame clones are kept and a portion is missing. Of 50,000 or so clones in the sample, just over 85% were seen once. The sequencing sample was made of peripheral blood. These TCRs come from a human donor in a cohort sampled during active COVID-19.

In DNA form, the CDR3 reads TGTGCCAGCAGCTTACCAGGGGCAGATACGCAGTATTTT. This translates into CASSLPGADTQYF. This chain links TRBV11-2 with TRBJ2-3, with a tentative D call TRBD1 (6 bases). Germline CDR1 SGHAT, CDR2 FQNNGV. V dropped 2 bases and J dropped 4 bases, with 7 bases sitting between them. The CDR3 has 13 amino acids.

The V call is TRBV5-6, the J call TRBJ2-7, with 8 bases matching TRBD2. This CDR3 has 18 amino acids. Germline CDR1 reads SGHDT; CDR2 reads YYEEEE. J gave up 0 bases and V 1 base, and 12 bases lay outside the gene matches. CDR3 nucleotide sequence: TGTGCCAGCAGCTTGTCTCCGGTAAGCGGGAGTAGCTCCTACGAGCAGTACTTC. Amino acids: CASSLSPVSGSSSYEQYF.